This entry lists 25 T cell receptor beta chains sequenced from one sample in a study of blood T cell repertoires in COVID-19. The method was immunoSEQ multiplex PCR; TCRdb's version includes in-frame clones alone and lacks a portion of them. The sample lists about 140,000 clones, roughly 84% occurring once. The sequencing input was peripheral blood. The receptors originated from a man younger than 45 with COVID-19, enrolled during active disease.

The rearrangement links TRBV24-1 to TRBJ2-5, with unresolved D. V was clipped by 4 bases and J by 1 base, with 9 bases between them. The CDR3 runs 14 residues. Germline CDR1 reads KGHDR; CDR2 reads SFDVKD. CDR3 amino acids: CATSDPFSQETQYF. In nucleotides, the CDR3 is TGTGCCACCAGTGACCCGTTTTCCCAAGAGACCCAGTACTTC.

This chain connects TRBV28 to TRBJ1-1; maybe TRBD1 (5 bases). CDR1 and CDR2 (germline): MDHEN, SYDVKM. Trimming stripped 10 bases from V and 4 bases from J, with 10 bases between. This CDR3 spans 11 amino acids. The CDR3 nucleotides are TGTGCCATCCAGGGAAGCACTGAAGCTTTCTTT. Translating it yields CAIQGSTEAFF.

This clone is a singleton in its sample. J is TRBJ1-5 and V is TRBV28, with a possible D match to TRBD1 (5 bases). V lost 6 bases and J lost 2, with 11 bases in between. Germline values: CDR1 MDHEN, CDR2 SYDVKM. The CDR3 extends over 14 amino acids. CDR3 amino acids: CASSTFRGNQPQHF. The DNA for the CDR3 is TGTGCCAGCAGCACATTCAGGGGCAATCAGCCCCAGCATTTT.

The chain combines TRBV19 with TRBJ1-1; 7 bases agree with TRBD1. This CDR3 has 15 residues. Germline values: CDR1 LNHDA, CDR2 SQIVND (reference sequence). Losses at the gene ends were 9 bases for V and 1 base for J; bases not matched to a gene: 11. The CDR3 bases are TGTGCCAGGAACCGACCAGGGGGACGGAACACTGAAGCTTTCTTT. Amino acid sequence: CARNRPGGRNTEAFF.

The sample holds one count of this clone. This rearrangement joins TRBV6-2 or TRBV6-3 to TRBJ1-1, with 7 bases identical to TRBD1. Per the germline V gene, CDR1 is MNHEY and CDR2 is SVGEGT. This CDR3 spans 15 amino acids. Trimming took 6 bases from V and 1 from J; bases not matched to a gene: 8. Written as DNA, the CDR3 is TGTGCCAGCAGCCAACGTGACAGGGCGAACACTGAAGCTTTCTTT. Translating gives CASSQRDRANTEAFF.

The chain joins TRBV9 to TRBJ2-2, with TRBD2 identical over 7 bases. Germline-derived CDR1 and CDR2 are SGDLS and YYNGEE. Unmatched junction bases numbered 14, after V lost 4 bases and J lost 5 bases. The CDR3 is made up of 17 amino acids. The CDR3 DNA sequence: TGTGCCAGCAGCCCCCGGGGCGGGAGTTCCGGGACCGGGGAGCTGTTTTTT. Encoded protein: CASSPRGGSSGTGELFF.

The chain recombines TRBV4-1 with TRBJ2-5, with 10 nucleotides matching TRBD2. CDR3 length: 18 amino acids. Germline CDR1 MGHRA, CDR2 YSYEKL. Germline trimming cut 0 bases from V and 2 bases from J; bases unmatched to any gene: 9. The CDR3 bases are TGCGCCAGCAGCCAAGAGACCTTAGCGGGAGGACTACAAGAGACCCAGTACTTC. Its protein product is CASSQETLAGGLQETQYF.

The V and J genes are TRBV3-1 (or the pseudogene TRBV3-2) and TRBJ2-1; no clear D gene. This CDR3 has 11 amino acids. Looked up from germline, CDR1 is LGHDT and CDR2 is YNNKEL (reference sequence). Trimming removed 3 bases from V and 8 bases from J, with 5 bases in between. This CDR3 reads CASSHSYEQFF. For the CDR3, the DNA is TGTGCCAGCAGCCATTCCTATGAGCAGTTCTTC.

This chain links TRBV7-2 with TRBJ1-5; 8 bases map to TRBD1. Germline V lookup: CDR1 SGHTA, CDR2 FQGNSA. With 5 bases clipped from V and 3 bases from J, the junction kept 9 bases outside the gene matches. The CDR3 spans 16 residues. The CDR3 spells CASSPSQDRVNQPQHF. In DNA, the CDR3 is TGTGCCAGCAGCCCGTCCCAGGACAGGGTCAATCAGCCCCAGCATTTT.

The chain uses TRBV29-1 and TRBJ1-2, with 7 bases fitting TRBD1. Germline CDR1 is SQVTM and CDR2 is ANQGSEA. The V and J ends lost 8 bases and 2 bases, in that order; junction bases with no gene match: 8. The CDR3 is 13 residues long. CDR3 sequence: CSFYRGGNYGYTF. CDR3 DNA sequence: TGCAGCTTCTACAGGGGCGGAAACTATGGCTACACCTTC.

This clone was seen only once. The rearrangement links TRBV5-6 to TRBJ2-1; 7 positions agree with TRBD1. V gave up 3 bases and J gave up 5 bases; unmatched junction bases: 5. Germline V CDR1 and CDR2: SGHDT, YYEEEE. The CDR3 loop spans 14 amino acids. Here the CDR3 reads CASSYGQVNNEQFF. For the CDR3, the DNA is TGTGCCAGCAGCTACGGACAGGTCAACAATGAGCAGTTCTTC.

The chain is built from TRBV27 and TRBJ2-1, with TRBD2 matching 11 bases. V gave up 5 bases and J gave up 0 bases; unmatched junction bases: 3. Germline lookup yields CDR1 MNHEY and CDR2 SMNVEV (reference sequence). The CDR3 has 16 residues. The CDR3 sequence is CASSVAGGSSYNEQFF. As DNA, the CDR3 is TGTGCCAGCAGTGTAGCGGGAGGGAGCTCCTACAATGAGCAGTTCTTC.

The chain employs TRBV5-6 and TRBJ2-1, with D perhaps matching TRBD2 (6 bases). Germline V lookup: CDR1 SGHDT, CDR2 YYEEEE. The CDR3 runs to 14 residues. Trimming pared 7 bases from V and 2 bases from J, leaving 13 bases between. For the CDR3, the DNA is TGTGCCAGCGGTTACGGGGGTCCCTACAATGAGCAGTTCTTC. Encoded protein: CASGYGGPYNEQFF.

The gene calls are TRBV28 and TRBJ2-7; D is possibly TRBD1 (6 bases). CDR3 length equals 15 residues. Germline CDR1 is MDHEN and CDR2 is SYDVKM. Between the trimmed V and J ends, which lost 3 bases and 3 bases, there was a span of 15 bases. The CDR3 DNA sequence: TGTGCCAGCAGTTTGACAGGACTGGCGAACTACGAGCAGTACTTC. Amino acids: CASSLTGLANYEQYF.

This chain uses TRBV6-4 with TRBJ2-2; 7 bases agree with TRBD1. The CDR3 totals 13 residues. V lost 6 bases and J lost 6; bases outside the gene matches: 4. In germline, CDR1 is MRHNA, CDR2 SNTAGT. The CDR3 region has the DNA TGTGCCAGCAGCCGACAGGGAGCCGGGGAGCTGTTTTTT. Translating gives CASSRQGAGELFF.

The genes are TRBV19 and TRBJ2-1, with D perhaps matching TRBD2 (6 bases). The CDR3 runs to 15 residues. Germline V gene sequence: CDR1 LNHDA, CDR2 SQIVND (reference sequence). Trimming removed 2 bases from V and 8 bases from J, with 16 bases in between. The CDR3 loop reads CASSISLAPTYEQFF. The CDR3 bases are TGTGCCAGTAGTATATCCCTAGCGCCTACATATGAGCAGTTCTTC.

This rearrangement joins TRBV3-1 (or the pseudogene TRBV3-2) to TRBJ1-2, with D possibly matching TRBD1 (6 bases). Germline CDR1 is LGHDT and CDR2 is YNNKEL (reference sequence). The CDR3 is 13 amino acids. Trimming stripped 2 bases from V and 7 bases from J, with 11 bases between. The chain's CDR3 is CASSQLGGLGYTF. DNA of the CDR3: TGTGCCAGCAGCCAATTGGGGGGGCTTGGCTACACCTTC.

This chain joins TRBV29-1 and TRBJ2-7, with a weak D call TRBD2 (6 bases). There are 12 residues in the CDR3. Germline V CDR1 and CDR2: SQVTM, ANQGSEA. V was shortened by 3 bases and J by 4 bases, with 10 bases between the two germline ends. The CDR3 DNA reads TGCAGCGTTGAGGGGGAGGATTACGAGCAGTACTTC. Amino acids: CSVEGEDYEQYF.

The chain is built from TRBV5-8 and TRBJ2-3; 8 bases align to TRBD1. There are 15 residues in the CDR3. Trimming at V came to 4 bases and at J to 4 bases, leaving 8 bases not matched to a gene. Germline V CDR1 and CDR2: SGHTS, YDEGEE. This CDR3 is CASSQTGVGSDTQYF. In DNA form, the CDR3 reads TGTGCCAGCAGCCAGACAGGGGTCGGGTCAGATACGCAGTATTTT.

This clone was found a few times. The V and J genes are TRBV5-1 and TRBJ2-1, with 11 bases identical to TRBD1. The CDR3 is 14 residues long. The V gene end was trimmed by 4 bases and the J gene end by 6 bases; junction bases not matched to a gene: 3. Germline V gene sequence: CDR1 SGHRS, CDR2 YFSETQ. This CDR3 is CASSGGTGGNEQFF. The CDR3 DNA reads TGCGCCAGCAGCGGCGGGACAGGGGGCAATGAGCAGTTCTTC.

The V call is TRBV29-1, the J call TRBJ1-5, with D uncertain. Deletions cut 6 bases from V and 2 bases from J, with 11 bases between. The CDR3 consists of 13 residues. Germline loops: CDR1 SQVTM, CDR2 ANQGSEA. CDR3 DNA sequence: TGCAGCGTGGGTAACGGGGGCAATCAGCCCCAGCATTTT. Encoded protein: CSVGNGGNQPQHF.

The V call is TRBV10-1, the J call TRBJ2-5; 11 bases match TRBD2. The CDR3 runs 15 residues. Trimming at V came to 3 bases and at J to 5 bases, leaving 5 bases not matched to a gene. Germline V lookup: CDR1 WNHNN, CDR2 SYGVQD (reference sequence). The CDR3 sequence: CASSDGASGRETQYF. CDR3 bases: TGCGCCAGCAGTGATGGGGCTAGCGGGAGGGAGACCCAGTACTTC.

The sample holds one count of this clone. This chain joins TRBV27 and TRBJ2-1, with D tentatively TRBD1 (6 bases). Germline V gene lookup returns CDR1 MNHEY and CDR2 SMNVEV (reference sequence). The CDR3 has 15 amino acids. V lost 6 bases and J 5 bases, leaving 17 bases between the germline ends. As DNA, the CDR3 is TGTGCCAGCAGCAAATCGACCCGGACAGACAATGAGCAGTTCTTC. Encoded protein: CASSKSTRTDNEQFF.

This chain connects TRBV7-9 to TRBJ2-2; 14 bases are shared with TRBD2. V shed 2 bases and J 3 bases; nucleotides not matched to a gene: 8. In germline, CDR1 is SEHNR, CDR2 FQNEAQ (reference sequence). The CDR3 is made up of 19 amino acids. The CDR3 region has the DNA TGTGCCAGCAGCTTATGGGGACTAGCGGGAGATGTGGACACCGGGGAGCTGTTTTTT. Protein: CASSLWGLAGDVDTGELFF.

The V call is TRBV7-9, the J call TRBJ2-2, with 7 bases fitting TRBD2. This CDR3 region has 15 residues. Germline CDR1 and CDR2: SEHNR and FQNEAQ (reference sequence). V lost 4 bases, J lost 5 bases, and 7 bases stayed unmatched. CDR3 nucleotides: TGTGCCAGCAGCTCCGGGGGGTATCCGACCGGGGAGCTGTTTTTT. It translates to CASSSGGYPTGELFF.